This entry lists 18 T cell receptor beta chains sequenced from one sample in a study of cytomegalovirus exposure and HLA in healthy donors. Sequencing was performed with immunoSEQ multiplex PCR; in TCRdb, only in-frame clones are kept and a portion is missing. This sample carries about 160,000 clones, roughly 90% of them seen once, and the ten largest clones take around 2.3%. Material: PBMCs. These receptors came from a young woman in good health and CMV-seronegative.

The chain joins TRBV6-6 to TRBJ1-1, with 7 bases fitting TRBD1. V lost 2 bases and J lost 7; bases outside the gene matches: 4. The CDR3 is 13 residues long. CDR1 and CDR2 (germline): MNHNY, SVGAGI (reference sequence). The CDR3 loop is CASSYMGQIEAFF. DNA of the CDR3: TGTGCCAGCAGTTACATGGGACAGATTGAAGCTTTCTTT.

The chain combines TRBV6-1 with TRBJ1-1, with a tentative D call TRBD1 (6 bases). The CDR3 extends over 12 amino acids. Trimming left V 1 base short and J 7 bases short, with 7 bases between. Per the germline V gene, CDR1 is MNHNS and CDR2 is SASEGT. The CDR3 DNA reads TGTGCCAGCAGTGAAGGACAGGTTGAAGCTTTCTTT. Encoded protein: CASSEGQVEAFF.

The chain carries TRBV2 and TRBJ2-3, with a weak D call TRBD2 (6 bases). Deletions cut 4 bases from V and 4 bases from J, with 21 bases between. There are 17 residues in the CDR3. The V gene's germline CDR1 is SNHLY and CDR2 FYNNEI. The CDR3 loop is CASSVFGGTRVSDTQYF. The CDR3 DNA sequence: TGTGCCAGCAGTGTCTTTGGGGGGACTCGGGTCTCAGATACGCAGTATTTT.

The chain combines TRBV27 with TRBJ2-2; 9 bases map to TRBD2. This CDR3 is built from 16 residues. V trimming: 6 bases; J trimming: 6 bases; junction bases outside the gene matches: 11. Germline V gene lookup returns CDR1 MNHEY and CDR2 SMNVEV (reference sequence). CDR3 sequence: CASSPLRRGGPGELFF. For the CDR3, the DNA is TGTGCCAGCAGCCCTCTCCGGCGGGGGGGCCCCGGGGAGCTGTTTTTT.

This clone occurred a few times. The DNA of the CDR3 is TGCGCCAGCAGTGACCGCGTCCGGGACTCATCGAACACCGGGGAGCTGTTTTTT. Protein: CASSDRVRDSSNTGELFF. The chain is built from TRBV10-1 and TRBJ2-2; tentatively, D is TRBD2 (6 bases). Germline V CDR1 and CDR2: WNHNN, SYGVQD (reference sequence). This CDR3 is built from 18 residues. V was trimmed by 3 bases and J by 0 bases, leaving 17 bases between them.

The J gene is TRBJ1-2, the V gene TRBV4-1, with 7 bases lining up with TRBD1. The J segment lost 1 base and the V segment lost 2 bases, leaving 1 base of the junction unmatched. In germline, CDR1 is MGHRA, CDR2 YSYEKL. The CDR3 is made up of 14 amino acids. The CDR3 DNA reads as TGCGCCAGCAGCCAAAGGGGGCTTAACTATGGCTACACCTTC. The encoded protein is CASSQRGLNYGYTF.

This sequence joins TRBV5-1 and TRBJ2-3; 13 nucleotides agree with TRBD2. From germline, CDR1 is SGHRS and CDR2 YFSETQ. Trimming cost V 4 bases and J 4 bases; bases outside gene matches: 3. There are 15 residues in the CDR3. This CDR3 reads CASSAGLAGPDTQYF. In DNA, the CDR3 is TGCGCCAGCAGCGCGGGACTAGCGGGACCAGATACGCAGTATTTT.

The chain joins TRBV6-1 to TRBJ1-3; D call uncertain. This CDR3 has 15 residues. Germline V gene sequence: CDR1 MNHNS, CDR2 SASEGT. Trimming took off 0 bases at V and 2 bases at J, with 8 bases between the two ends. CDR3 residues: CASSEAQNAGNTIYF. As DNA, the CDR3 is TGTGCCAGCAGTGAAGCACAGAATGCTGGAAACACCATATATTTT.

The V call is TRBV14, the J call TRBJ2-7, with D perhaps matching TRBD2 (5 bases). The CDR3 is made up of 14 amino acids. CDR1 is SGHDN, CDR2 FVKESK, per germline. V dropped 4 bases and J dropped 13 bases, with 23 bases sitting between them. Written as DNA, the CDR3 is TGTGCCAGCAGCCCCTATAGCGCGGCCTACCCTGAATACTTC. It translates to CASSPYSAAYPEYF. The variable domain in full, completed from reference TRBV14 and TRBJ2-7, reads EAGVTQFPSHSVIEKGQTVTLRCDPISGHDNLYWYRRVMGKEIKFLLHFVKESKQDESGMPNNRFLAERTGGTYSTLKVQPAELEDSGVYFCASSPYSAAYPEYFGPGTRLTVT.

This chain joins TRBV19 and TRBJ2-6; 8 bases are shared with TRBD1. Germline CDR1 is LNHDA and CDR2 is SQIVND (reference sequence). This CDR3 is built from 17 residues. With 9 bases clipped from V and 0 bases from J, the junction kept 10 bases outside the gene matches. The CDR3 sequence: CASIFDRGPSGANVLTF. CDR3 nucleotide sequence: TGTGCCAGCATTTTCGACAGGGGCCCCTCTGGGGCCAACGTCCTGACTTTC.

The chain is built from TRBV9 and TRBJ2-2, with 8 bases identical to TRBD2. The germline CDR1 and CDR2 sequences are SGDLS and YYNGEE. The CDR3 consists of 18 residues. Losses at the gene ends were 4 bases for V and 4 bases for J; bases not matched to a gene: 15. The CDR3 bases are TGTGCCAGCAGCTCCCGACCGGGACTAGGCGGTGGCACCGGGGAGCTGTTTTTT. Translating it yields CASSSRPGLGGGTGELFF.

V gene TRBV5-1 combines with J gene TRBJ2-1; TRBD2 matches at 15 bases. The CDR3 covers 19 residues. V was clipped by 7 bases and J by 6 bases; unmatched bases: 17. Germline V lookup: CDR1 SGHRS, CDR2 YFSETQ. The DNA for the CDR3 is TGCGCCAGCGGCCTATACTACTCGGGACTAGCGGGAGGACCCAATGAGCAGTTCTTC. It encodes CASGLYYSGLAGGPNEQFF.

This clone has just one count. This chain connects TRBV4-1 to TRBJ2-3; D is possibly TRBD1 (6 bases). In germline, CDR1 is MGHRA, CDR2 YSYEKL. The CDR3 consists of 16 residues. V dropped 2 bases and J dropped 0 bases, with 12 bases sitting between them. CDR3 DNA sequence: TGCGCCAGCAGCCAACCTACAGGGTCTAGCACAGATACGCAGTATTTT. Its translation is CASSQPTGSSTDTQYF.

This rearrangement joins TRBV10-3 to TRBJ2-7; 8 positions agree with TRBD1. The CDR3 covers 12 residues. V was clipped by 11 bases and J by 6 bases; unmatched bases: 9. The V gene's germline CDR1 is ENHRY and CDR2 SYGVKD. The CDR3 sequence: CAAQQGEGEQYF. In DNA, the CDR3 is TGTGCCGCCCAACAGGGGGAAGGCGAGCAGTACTTC.

V and J are TRBV6-5 and TRBJ1-2, with a tentative D call TRBD1 (6 bases). The CDR3 totals 16 residues. V was pared by 4 bases and J by 0 bases, with 15 bases between. Germline CDR1 MNHEY, CDR2 SVGAGI. The CDR3 sequence is CASSLLGGRSNYGYTF. CDR3 sequence (DNA): TGTGCCAGCAGTTTATTAGGGGGACGCTCTAACTATGGCTACACCTTC.

The chain uses TRBV7-9 and TRBJ2-7; 7 nucleotides align to TRBD1. V gave up 5 bases and J gave up 6 bases; unmatched junction bases: 10. Per the germline V gene, CDR1 is SEHNR and CDR2 is FQNEAQ (reference sequence). The CDR3 has 14 amino acids. The CDR3 bases are TGTGCCAGCAGCCCACGACAGGGTTGGGGCGAGCAGTACTTC. Translation gives CASSPRQGWGEQYF.

In this sample, this clone turned up once. The gene calls are TRBV7-6 and TRBJ1-1; possible D gene TRBD1, 5 bases. CDR1 SGHVS and CDR2 FNYEAQ come from the germline V gene. The CDR3 has 11 residues. The V gene lost 11 bases and the J gene lost 10 bases, with 17 bases spanning the gap. CDR3 region: CAVSGGIGAFF. The CDR3 DNA sequence: TGTGCCGTTTCGGGGGGGATCGGAGCTTTCTTT.

V usage is TRBV18 and J usage is TRBJ2-7; D perhaps matches TRBD2 (5 bases). CDR3 size: 14 residues. Trimming stripped 1 base from V and 3 bases from J, with 10 bases between. Germline V gives CDR1 KGHSH, CDR2 LQKENI. The CDR3 DNA follows: TGTGCCAGCTCACCACGAGGGCCGGGCTACGAGCAGTACTTC. Translation gives CASSPRGPGYEQYF.